This passage covers 4 T cell receptor beta chains from one sample sequenced in a study of Ad26.COV2.S vaccination and SARS-CoV-2 variants. Sequencing used immunoSEQ multiplex PCR; TCRdb keeps in-frame clones, though not all of them. Of hundreds of thousands of clones in the sample, approximately 86% are singletons; the top ten hold about 10%. The treatment here: 15 to 20 received Ad26.COV2.S at low or high dose, single or two shots; about 5 received placebo; per-sample allocation not given. The investigators took samples on day 63 after the first vaccine or placebo injection. The source material was peripheral blood, sampled in a trial of Ad26.COV2.S vaccine versus placebo. Receptors originate from a person aged 18-60 years who received the Ad26.COV2.S COVID-19 vaccine or a placebo.

The count of this clone is one. V gene TRBV27 combines with J gene TRBJ1-5; the D is unclear. This CDR3 is 13 amino acids long. Trimming cost V 8 bases and J 4 bases, with 12 bases left between them. Germline-derived CDR1 and CDR2 are MNHEY and SMNVEV (reference sequence). CDR3 DNA: TGTGCCAGCCGGCCCGGATGGAATCAGCCCCAGCATTTT. It codes for CASRPGWNQPQHF.

This clone was counted a single time. The chain uses TRBV27 and TRBJ2-7; D not certain. CDR1 and CDR2 from the germline V gene are MNHEY and SMNVEV (reference sequence). This CDR3 region has 11 residues. V was shortened by 5 bases and J by 7 bases, with 9 bases between the two germline ends. CDR3 in DNA: TGTGCCAGCAGTACCCCGGAGGAGCAGTACTTC. Its protein is CASSTPEEQYF.

This chain uses TRBV28 with TRBJ1-2, with 11 bases aligning to TRBD1. CDR3 length equals 16 residues. CDR1 is MDHEN, CDR2 SYDVKM, per germline. J gave up 4 bases and V 6 bases, and 10 bases lay outside the gene matches. CDR3 amino acids: CASRQLVGTGGYGYTF. DNA of the CDR3: TGTGCCAGCAGGCAACTGGTCGGGACAGGGGGCTATGGCTACACCTTC.

This clone was seen only a few times. The V call is TRBV7-9, the J call TRBJ2-7; D call uncertain. This CDR3 spans 13 amino acids. V lost 4 bases and J lost 2, with 9 bases in between. Germline-derived CDR1 and CDR2 are SEHNR and FQNEAQ (reference sequence). The CDR3 loop is CASSSRWPYEQYF. DNA for the CDR3: TGTGCCAGCAGCTCCCGCTGGCCCTACGAGCAGTACTTC. The whole variable domain, filled in from reference TRBV7-9 and TRBJ2-7, reads DTGVSQNPRHKITKRGQNVTFRCDPISEHNRLYWYRQTLGQGPEFLTYFQNEAQLEKSRLLSDRFSAERPKGSFSTLEIQRTEQGDSAMYLCASSSRWPYEQYFGPGTRLTVT.